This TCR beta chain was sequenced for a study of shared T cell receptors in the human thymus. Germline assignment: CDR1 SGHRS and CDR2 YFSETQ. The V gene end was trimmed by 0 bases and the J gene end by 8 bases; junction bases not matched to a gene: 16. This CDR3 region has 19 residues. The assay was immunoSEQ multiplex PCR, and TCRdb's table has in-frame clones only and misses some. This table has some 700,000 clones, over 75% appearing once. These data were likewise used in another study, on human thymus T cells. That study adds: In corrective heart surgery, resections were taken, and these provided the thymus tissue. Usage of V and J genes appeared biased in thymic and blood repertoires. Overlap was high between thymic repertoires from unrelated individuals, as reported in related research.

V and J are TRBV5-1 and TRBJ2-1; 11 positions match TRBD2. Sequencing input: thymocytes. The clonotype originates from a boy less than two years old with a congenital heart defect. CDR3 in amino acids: CASSLVFILAGVTSDEQFF. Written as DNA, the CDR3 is TGCGCCAGCAGCTTGGTGTTTATACTAGCGGGAGTCACCAGCGATGAGCAGTTCTTC.